Shown below are 18 T cell receptor beta chains from a single sample sequenced in a study of spatial heterogeneity in lung cancer. Their antigen targets remain unknown. Findings and limits, study-wide: Tumor mutation count correlated with how many alpha and beta TCRs expanded intratumorally.

Noted time point: sample taken at primary tumor resection. One entry per CDR3 protein results from TCRdb running MiXCR on the 5' RACE reads. This sample has about 4,200 distinct CDR3 sequences, with 6% to 7% found just once. The input for sequencing was lung tumor tissue, taken at surgery. Receptors originate from a male donor with early-stage non-small cell lung cancer.

This clonotype has a count of ten or more. The CDR3 is CASSQSRGHYNEQFF. For the CDR3, the DNA is TGCGCCAGCAGTCAATCCAGGGGGCACTACAATGAGCAGTTCTTC. The chain couples TRBV23-1 to TRBJ2-1; 8 bases map to TRBD1. TRBV23-1 has ORF status, its function being uncertain. The CDR3 spans 15 residues. The trim removed 0 bases at V and 3 bases at J, leaving 1 base unmatched.

In its sample, this clonotype ranks as medium-sized. This chain links TRBV6-6 with TRBJ1-5, with D possibly matching TRBD1 (5 bases). The CDR3 covers 16 residues. CDR1 and CDR2 from the germline V gene are MNHNY and SVGAGI (reference sequence). V was trimmed by 6 bases and J by 2 bases, leaving 17 bases between them. The CDR3 reads CASSPRETARNQPQHF. In nucleotides, the CDR3 is TGTGCCAGCAGCCCCAGGGAGACAGCACGCAATCAGCCCCAGCATTTT.

In the case of this clonotype: This could be a read error, since a much larger clone is one nucleotide away. This sequence joins TRBV19 and TRBJ1-5; TRBD1 is a possible D gene (5 bases). V was trimmed by 2 bases and J by 12 bases, leaving 20 bases between them. CDR1 LNHDA and CDR2 SQIVND come from the germline V gene (reference sequence). This CDR3 comprises 15 residues. The CDR3 loop reads CASSIYSQGNRLQHF. The CDR3 DNA reads TGTGCCAGTAGTATATACAGTCAGGGAAATCGGCTCCAGCATTTT.

The sample holds many counts of this clonotype. The chain employs TRBV20-1 and TRBJ1-5; D is uncertain. The CDR3 is 12 residues long. In germline, CDR1 is DFQATT, CDR2 SNEGSKA (reference sequence). The V gene lost 6 bases and the J gene lost 4 bases, with 10 bases spanning the gap. As DNA, the CDR3 is TGCAGTGCAGGACGGAAAAATCAGCCCCAGCATTTT. Protein product: CSAGRKNQPQHF.

This clonotype was seen many times. The V call is TRBV29-1, the J call TRBJ2-2; 13 positions agree with TRBD2. The trim removed 4 bases at V and 6 bases at J, leaving 8 bases unmatched. The CDR3 totals 16 residues. From germline, CDR1 is SQVTM and CDR2 ANQGSEA. CDR3 residues: CSVVQGLAGAAGELFF. CDR3 sequence (DNA): TGCAGCGTTGTTCAAGGACTAGCGGGAGCGGCCGGGGAGCTGTTTTTT.

Relative to its sample, this clonotype is medium-sized. This CDR3 reads CASSSGLAGGLGQFF. In nucleotides, the CDR3 is TGTGCCAGCAGCTCCGGACTAGCGGGAGGGCTGGGGCAGTTCTTC. The chain uses TRBV11-3 and TRBJ2-1; 15 nucleotides line up with TRBD2. CDR1 and CDR2 from the germline V gene are SGHNT and YENEEA. Trimming at V came to 4 bases and at J to 12 bases, leaving 7 bases not matched to a gene. The CDR3 has 15 residues.

This clonotype counts as medium-sized. J is TRBJ1-2 and V is TRBV10-2, with D perhaps TRBD1 (5 bases). Trimming pared 2 bases from V and 4 bases from J, leaving 8 bases between. The CDR3 runs 13 residues. In germline, CDR1 is WSHSY, CDR2 SAAADI. This chain's CDR3 is CASSERQGYGYTF. In nucleotides, the CDR3 is TGCGCCAGCAGTGAGCGGCAGGGCTATGGCTACACCTTC.

This clonotype was seen at least ten times. The V gene is TRBV19, the J gene TRBJ1-6, with TRBD1 identical over 8 bases. Germline V gene lookup returns CDR1 LNHDA and CDR2 SQIVND (reference sequence). This CDR3 contains 15 residues. The V and J ends lost 5 bases and 6 bases, in that order; junction bases with no gene match: 6. Here the CDR3 DNA reads TGTGCCAGTAGTGTCTCAGACAGGGGTAATTCACCCCTCCACTTT. This gives the protein CASSVSDRGNSPLHF.

The rearrangement joins TRBV13 to TRBJ1-4; weak D call: TRBD1 (6 bases). Germline values: CDR1 PRHDT, CDR2 FYEKMQ (reference sequence). The V and J ends lost 5 bases and 7 bases respectively, with 14 bases between them. The CDR3 has 14 residues. The CDR3, as DNA: TGTGCCAGCAGCAACCACAGGGTTACTGAAAAACTGTTTTTT. Translated, it gives CASSNHRVTEKLFF.

This clonotype is labeled as medium-sized. The chain joins TRBV11-2 to TRBJ2-7; D unclear. The ends were cut back, 1 base at V and 6 bases at J, with 4 bases in the middle. The CDR3 has 11 residues. In germline, CDR1 is SGHAT, CDR2 FQNNGV. The CDR3 DNA reads TGTGCCAGCAGCTTAGTCGGCGAGCAGTACTTC. As protein: CASSLVGEQYF.

This clonotype was recorded once. V is TRBV5-5 and J is TRBJ2-5; D not certain. Germline CDR1 SGHKS, CDR2 YYEKEE (reference sequence). The CDR3 has 12 amino acids. V lost 0 bases and J lost 5, with 5 bases in between. CDR3 DNA: TGTGCCAGCAGCTTGGTACCTGAGACCCAGTACTTC. Encoded protein: CASSLVPETQYF.

J is TRBJ1-2 and V is TRBV29-1; D is perhaps TRBD1 (5 bases). This CDR3 is 11 amino acids long. V was pared by 3 bases and J by 4 bases, with 6 bases between. Looked up from germline, CDR1 is SQVTM and CDR2 is ANQGSEA. The DNA of the CDR3 is TGCAGCGTTGAGGGGGTCTATGGCTACACCTTC. Translated, it gives CSVEGVYGYTF. Using reference TRBV29-1 and TRBJ1-2 for the parts outside the CDR3, the full variable domain is SAVISQKPSRDICQRGTSLTIQCQVDSQVTMMFWYRQQPGQSLTLIATANQGSEATYESGFVIDKFPISRPNLTFSTLTVSNMSPEDSSIYLCSVEGVYGYTFGSGTRLTVV.

Concerning this clonotype itself: This may stem from a read error, because a much larger clone lies one nucleotide away. J is TRBJ2-2 and V is TRBV19; TRBD1 is a possible D gene (6 bases). The CDR3 length is 12 residues. Per germline, CDR1 LNHDA and CDR2 SQIVND (reference sequence). The DNA for the CDR3 is TGTACCAGCACAGGGCCCACCGGGGAGCTGTTTTTT. Its translation: CTSTGPTGELFF. The full variable domain, its missing parts supplied by reference TRBV19 and TRBJ2-2, is DGGITQSPKYLFRKEGQNVTLSCEQNLNHDAMYWYRQDPGQGLRLIYYSQIVNDFQKGDIAEGYSVSREKKESFPLTVTSAQKNPTAFYLCTSTGPTGELFFGEGSRLTVL.

In its sample, this clonotype was seen a few times. The rearrangement uses TRBV11-2 and TRBJ1-6, with 10 bases lining up with TRBD1. CDR3 length: 14 amino acids. Trimming at V came to 1 base and at J to 10 bases, leaving 1 base not matched to a gene. The germline V gene encodes CDR1 SGHAT and CDR2 FQNNGV. This CDR3 reads CASSLGTGGSPLHF. The CDR3 bases are TGTGCCAGCAGCTTAGGGACAGGGGGGTCACCCCTCCACTTT.

In this sample, this clonotype turned up many times. The chain uses TRBV2 and TRBJ2-1, with 8 bases matching TRBD2. V shed 4 bases and J 9 bases; nucleotides not matched to a gene: 8. CDR1 SNHLY and CDR2 FYNNEI come from the germline V gene. CDR3 length: 14 amino acids. The chain's CDR3 is CASSVRGLEGEQFF. CDR3 nucleotide sequence: TGTGCCAGCAGTGTGCGGGGACTAGAGGGTGAGCAGTTCTTC.

By its share, this clonotype is medium-sized. The CDR3 here is CSARKYTQQEQYF. DNA for the CDR3: TGCAGTGCTAGGAAGTACACCCAGCAGGAGCAGTACTTC. This chain connects TRBV20-1 to TRBJ2-7; D call uncertain. Trimming stripped 3 bases from V and 7 bases from J, with 16 bases between. Germline values: CDR1 DFQATT, CDR2 SNEGSKA (reference sequence). The CDR3 is 13 residues long.

In this sample, this clonotype is medium-sized (0.01 to 0.1%). The gene calls are TRBV28 and TRBJ2-5; D possibly uses TRBD1 or TRBD2 (5 bases each). V was shortened by 6 bases and J by 2 bases, with 13 bases between the two germline ends. The CDR3 runs to 14 residues. Germline assignment: CDR1 MDHEN and CDR2 SYDVKM. The CDR3 reads CASRQDSGQETQYF. In nucleotides, the CDR3 is TGTGCCAGCAGACAAGACAGCGGACAAGAGACCCAGTACTTC.

This clonotype is judged large. CDR3 amino acids: CASSKSSGSGLTDTQYF. The CDR3 DNA reads as TGTGCCAGCAGCAAATCAAGTGGAAGCGGCTTGACAGATACGCAGTATTTT. The gene calls are TRBV5-4 and TRBJ2-3, with D perhaps matching TRBD2 (5 bases). Trimming pared 4 bases from V and 3 bases from J, leaving 21 bases between. Germline V gives CDR1 SGHNT, CDR2 YYREEE (reference sequence). This CDR3 contains 17 residues.